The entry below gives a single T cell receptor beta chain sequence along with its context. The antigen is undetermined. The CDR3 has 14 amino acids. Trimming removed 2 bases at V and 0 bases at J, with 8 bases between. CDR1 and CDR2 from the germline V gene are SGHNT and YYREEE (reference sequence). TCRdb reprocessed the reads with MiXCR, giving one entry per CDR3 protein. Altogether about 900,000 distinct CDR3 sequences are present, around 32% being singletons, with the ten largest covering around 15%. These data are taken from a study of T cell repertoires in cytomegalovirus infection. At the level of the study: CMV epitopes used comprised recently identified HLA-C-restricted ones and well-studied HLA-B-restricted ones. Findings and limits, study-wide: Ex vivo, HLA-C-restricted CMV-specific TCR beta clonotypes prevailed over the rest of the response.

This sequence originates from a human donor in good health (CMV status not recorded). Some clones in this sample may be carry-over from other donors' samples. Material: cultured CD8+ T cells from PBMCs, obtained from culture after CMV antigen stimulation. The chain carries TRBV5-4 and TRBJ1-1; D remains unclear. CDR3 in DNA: TGTGCCAGCAGCTTTGAGGAATTGAACACTGAAGCTTTCTTT. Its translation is CASSFEELNTEAFF.